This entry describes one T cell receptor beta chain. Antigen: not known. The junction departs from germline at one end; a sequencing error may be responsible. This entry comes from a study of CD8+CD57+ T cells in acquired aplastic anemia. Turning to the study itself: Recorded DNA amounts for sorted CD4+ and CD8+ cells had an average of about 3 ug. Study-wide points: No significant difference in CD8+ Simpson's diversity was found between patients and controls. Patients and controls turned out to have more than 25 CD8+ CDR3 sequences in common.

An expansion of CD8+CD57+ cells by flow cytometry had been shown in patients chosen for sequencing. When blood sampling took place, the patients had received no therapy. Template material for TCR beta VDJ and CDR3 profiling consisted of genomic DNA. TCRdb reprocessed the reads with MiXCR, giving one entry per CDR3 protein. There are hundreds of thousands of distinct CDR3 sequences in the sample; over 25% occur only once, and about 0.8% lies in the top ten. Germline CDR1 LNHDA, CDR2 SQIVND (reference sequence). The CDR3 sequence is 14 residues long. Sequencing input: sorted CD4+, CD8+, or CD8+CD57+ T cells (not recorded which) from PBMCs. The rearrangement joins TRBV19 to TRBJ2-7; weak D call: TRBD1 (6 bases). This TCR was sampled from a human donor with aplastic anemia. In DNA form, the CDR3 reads TGTGCCAGTGCGCGGAACAGGGCCTCCCACGAGCAGTACTTC. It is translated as CASARNRASHEQYF.